The rows below give T cell receptor beta chains drawn from one sample of a study of shared clonotypes between healthy human individuals. Repertoires were generated with immunoSEQ multiplex PCR, while TCRdb's copy carries only in-frame clones and drops some. The repertoire holds some 2,000,000 clones, roughly 94% seen once, with about 0.13% in the top ten. The sample taken for sequencing was naive CD4+ T cells sorted from blood. These receptors all stem from a man between 18 and 29 years old in good health. Both conserved end residues are part of each CDR3. Fields, in order: clone size, D gene, V gene, J gene, CDR3 protein, CDR3 DNA. The D gene is left open where the match is weak. A row's size may be missing; if present it is once, few, many or a size class.

-,-,TRBV5-1,TRBJ1-3,CASSRLGEAGNTIYF,TGCGCCAGCAGCCGGCTAGGAGAAGCTGGAAACACCATATATTTT
once,-,TRBV6-7,TRBJ2-1,CASSYVQDPQFF,TGTGCCAGCAGTTATGTGCAGGACCCGCAGTTCTTC
-,TRBD1,TRBV15,TRBJ2-5,CATSRAKVGGTGWRETQYF,TGTGCCACCAGCAGAGCAAAGGTCGGCGGGACAGGGTGGCGGGAGACCCAGTACTTC
-,TRBD1,TRBV7-2,TRBJ2-5,CASSLWTGGQETQYF,TGTGCCAGCAGCTTATGGACAGGGGGCCAAGAGACCCAGTACTTC
-,TRBD2,TRBV9,TRBJ2-7,CASSVGRGSFSYEQYF,TGTGCCAGCAGCGTAGGTCGCGGGAGCTTCTCCTACGAGCAGTACTTC
-,-,TRBV6-5,TRBJ1-6,CASSPRQGGNSPLHF,TGTGCCAGCAGCCCAAGGCAGGGAGGTAATTCACCCCTCCACTTT
-,-,TRBV30,TRBJ1-5,CAWGREGGQPQHF,TGTGCCTGGGGCCGAGAGGGAGGCCAGCCCCAGCATTTT
-,TRBD1,TRBV6-5,TRBJ1-6,CASSQGQPYNSPLHF,TGTGCCAGCAGTCAGGGACAGCCATATAATTCACCCCTCCACTTT
-,TRBD1,TRBV6-5,TRBJ1-5,CASSYSGTGYNQPQHF,TGTGCCAGCAGTTATTCCGGGACAGGGTACAATCAGCCCCAGCATTTT
-,TRBD2,TRBV28,TRBJ2-3,CASSSPGLAGGGDTQYF,TGTGCCAGCAGTTCCCCCGGGCTAGCGGGGGGGGGAGATACGCAGTATTTT
once,TRBD1,TRBV30,TRBJ2-7,CASRGQGRYEQYF,TGTGCCTCAAGGGGACAGGGTAGGTACGAGCAGTACTTC
-,-,TRBV10-3,TRBJ2-2,CAISAGTYNTGELFF,TGTGCCATCAGCGCCGGGACATATAACACCGGGGAGCTGTTTTTT
-,-,TRBV30,TRBJ2-7,CAWSVQPRGEQYF,TGTGCCTGGAGTGTACAGCCGAGGGGCGAGCAGTACTTC
-,TRBD1,TRBV28,TRBJ2-7,CASSQPRTGAHEQYF,TGTGCCAGCAGTCAGCCCCGGACAGGGGCACACGAGCAGTACTTC
-,-,TRBV19,TRBJ1-6,CASSIDRATVGSPLHF,TGTGCCAGTAGTATTGATAGAGCGACAGTAGGTTCACCCCTCCACTTT
-,-,TRBV18,TRBJ2-7,CASSPGTTKTYEQYF,TGTGCCAGCTCACCTGGGACAACTAAAACCTACGAGCAGTACTTC
-,-,TRBV19,TRBJ2-2,CASSIGHPGELFF,TGTGCCAGTAGTATTGGACATCCCGGGGAGCTGTTTTTT
-,-,TRBV18,TRBJ2-3,CASSPARDTQYF,TGTGCCAGCTCACCGGCTAGGGATACGCAGTATTTT
-,-,TRBV5-4,TRBJ2-3,CASSLGQGPADTQYF,TGTGCCAGCAGCTTGGGGCAGGGCCCCGCAGATACGCAGTATTTT
-,-,TRBV5-8,TRBJ2-7,CASSSGAVGGHEQYF,TGTGCCAGCAGCTCCGGGGCGGTCGGTGGCCACGAGCAGTACTTC
-,TRBD1,TRBV9,TRBJ1-2,CASSSTGYGYTF,TGTGCCAGCAGCTCGACAGGGTATGGCTACACCTTC
once,-,TRBV5-1,TRBJ1-5,CASSFGNQPQHF,TGCGCCAGCAGCTTTGGCAATCAGCCCCAGCATTTT
-,-,TRBV19,TRBJ1-1,CASSMEAALNTEAFF,TGTGCCAGTAGTATGGAGGCAGCCCTGAACACTGAAGCTTTCTTT
-,TRBD1,TRBV10-3,TRBJ1-1,CAISDPRGPTEAFF,TGTGCCATCAGTGATCCCAGGGGGCCTACTGAAGCTTTCTTT
-,TRBD2,TRBV19,TRBJ2-3,CASRTSGGGGWTDTQYF,TGTGCCAGTAGAACTAGCGGGGGGGGCGGATGGACAGATACGCAGTATTTT
-,-,TRBV6-5,TRBJ1-5,CASSTGFLDGQPQHF,TGTGCCAGCAGCACAGGGTTTCTGGACGGTCAGCCCCAGCATTTT
once,-,TRBV2,TRBJ2-3,CASSEWQGRDSDTQYF,TGTGCCAGCAGTGAGTGGCAGGGTCGGGATTCAGATACGCAGTATTTT
-,-,TRBV6-1,TRBJ1-2,CASSVAPGTSFYGYTF,TGTGCCAGCAGTGTCGCGCCGGGGACATCCTTCTATGGCTACACCTTC
-,TRBD1,TRBV18,TRBJ1-2,CASSPNRDRGGSGYGYTF,TGTGCCAGCTCACCGAACCGGGACAGGGGAGGCTCGGGCTATGGCTACACCTTC
-,-,TRBV6-6,TRBJ2-2,CASRLPSTGELFF,TGTGCCAGCCGACTCCCCAGCACCGGGGAGCTGTTTTTT
-,TRBD2,TRBV2,TRBJ2-6,CASKTWTSGTGANVLTF,TGTGCCAGCAAGACGTGGACTAGCGGGACTGGGGCCAACGTCCTGACTTTC
-,TRBD1,TRBV7-9,TRBJ1-2,CASSVSTGNYGYTF,TGTGCCAGCAGCGTCTCGACAGGGAACTATGGCTACACCTTC
-,-,TRBV6-1,TRBJ1-2,CASSEMGGYTF,TGTGCCAGCAGTGAAATGGGGGGCTACACCTTC
-,-,TRBV4-1,TRBJ2-2,CASSPRQEIGELFF,TGCGCCAGCAGCCCCCGACAGGAAATCGGGGAGCTGTTTTTT
-,TRBD1,TRBV30,TRBJ2-7,CAWNRGISYEQYF,TGTGCCTGGAACAGGGGTATCTCCTACGAGCAGTACTTC
-,TRBD1,TRBV5-4,TRBJ2-3,CASSLQGAGDTQYF,TGTGCCAGCAGCCTACAGGGGGCTGGAGATACGCAGTATTTT
-,-,TRBV6-1,TRBJ2-7,CASIGAYEQYF,TGTGCCAGCATCGGGGCTTACGAGCAGTACTTC
-,-,TRBV6-1,TRBJ1-1,CASRLTQGLNTEAFF,TGTGCCAGCAGACTAACTCAGGGGCTGAACACTGAAGCTTTCTTT
few,-,TRBV6-1,TRBJ1-6,CASSDGRGHSPLHF,TGTGCCAGCAGCGATGGCCGGGGGCATTCACCCCTCCACTTT
-,-,TRBV5-6,TRBJ2-3,CASSLPGDPDTQYF,TGTGCCAGCAGCTTACCAGGAGACCCAGATACGCAGTATTTT
-,-,TRBV6-1,TRBJ2-7,CASTVRNSYEQYF,TGTGCCAGCACTGTGCGGAACTCCTACGAGCAGTACTTC
-,-,TRBV7-2,TRBJ1-2,CASTRNRGDYGYTF,TGTGCCAGCACCCGAAATCGGGGTGACTATGGCTACACCTTC
-,-,TRBV5-1,TRBJ2-2,CASSLRRDRRAGELFF,TGCGCCAGCAGCCTAAGGCGGGACAGAAGGGCCGGGGAGCTGTTTTTT
-,TRBD1,TRBV10-3,TRBJ1-3,CAISEKQGSSGNTIYF,TGTGCCATCAGTGAAAAACAGGGGAGCTCTGGAAACACCATATATTTT
-,-,TRBV28,TRBJ1-6,CASSALSPLHF,TGTGCCAGCAGTGCGCTATCACCCCTCCACTTT
-,-,TRBV7-2,TRBJ1-1,CASSLEKGRAFF,TGTGCCAGCAGCTTAGAGAAGGGACGGGCTTTCTTT
once,-,TRBV7-2,TRBJ1-4,CASSLGAGLNEKLFF,TGTGCCAGCAGCTTAGGGGCAGGACTTAATGAAAAACTGTTTTTT
-,-,TRBV7-2,TRBJ2-3,CASSPDRGRDTQYF,TGTGCCAGCAGCCCGGACAGAGGTAGAGATACGCAGTATTTT
-,-,TRBV2,TRBJ1-3,CATQRGSSSGNTIYF,TGTGCCACCCAACGGGGTAGCTCATCTGGAAACACCATATATTTT
-,-,TRBV6-1,TRBJ2-3,CASSEVEMTDTQYF,TGTGCCAGCAGTGAAGTGGAGATGACAGATACGCAGTATTTT